The 9 T cell receptor beta chains below come from one sample, sequenced in a study of regulatory T cells (dated by TCRdb to the late 2010s). Broader findings and caveats from the paper: Hydrophobic residues at CDR3 positions 6 and 7 were enriched in conventional CD4+ T cells from CD3G-deficient patients, which suggests more self-reactive specificities.

The antigens these receptors bind are not known. Library generation was performed with the immunoSEQ multiplex PCR assay. In the multiplex PCR, 52 forward TRBV primers and 13 reverse TRBJ primers were used, and assay-based and computational corrections were applied for amplification bias. In its TCRdb copy, this immuneACCESS table keeps in-frame sequences only and misses some clones. Where compared with another copy, unresolved V genes explain less than half of these, and the others have no known cause. This sample comprises about 30,000 clones, around 93% of them detected only once. About 1.6% of the sample belongs to the ten largest clones. Material for sequencing was conventional CD4+ T cells sorted from blood. All receptors derive from a person under 35 with CD3G deficiency.

The J gene is TRBJ2-3, the V gene TRBV7-2; D is possibly TRBD1 (5 bases). The ends were cut back, 5 bases at V and 1 base at J, with 10 bases in the middle. Germline-derived CDR1 and CDR2 are SGHTA and FQGNSA. The CDR3 is 14 amino acids. The CDR3 DNA follows: TGTGCCAGCAGCCCCAGGGTCCGCACAGATACGCAGTATTTT. This codes for CASSPRVRTDTQYF.

The chain combines TRBV28 with TRBJ2-7; 15 bases match TRBD2. From germline, CDR1 is MDHEN and CDR2 SYDVKM. This CDR3 spans 21 amino acids. J was trimmed by 6 bases and V by 2 bases; bases with no gene match: 20. CDR3 in DNA: TGTGCCAGCAGTTTAAGGGGAGCAACTTCCGGGACTAGCGGGAGGCCGGCCGAGCAGTACTTC. It translates to CASSLRGATSGTSGRPAEQYF. Full variable domain (outside the CDR3, taken from reference TRBV28 and TRBJ2-7): DVKVTQSSRYLVKRTGEKVFLECVQDMDHENMFWYRQDPGLGLRLIYFSYDVKMKEKGDIPEGYSVSREKKERFSLILESASTNQTSMYLCASSLRGATSGTSGRPAEQYFGPGTRLTVT.

J is TRBJ2-5 and V is TRBV28; 7 nucleotides align to TRBD2. From germline, CDR1 is MDHEN and CDR2 SYDVKM. The CDR3 runs 15 residues. The V segment lost 3 bases and the J segment 5 bases; nucleotides outside the gene matches: 9. In DNA, the CDR3 is TGTGCCAGCAGTTTGCTGTCGGGAGCGGGGGAGACCCAGTACTTC. Protein product: CASSLLSGAGETQYF.

In its sample, this clone was seen once. This chain uses TRBV28 with TRBJ2-2; tentative D call: TRBD1 (5 bases). The CDR3 contains 15 residues. With 2 bases removed from V and 1 base from J, the gap between germline ends came to 8 bases. The germline V gene encodes CDR1 MDHEN and CDR2 SYDVKM. CDR3 coding DNA: TGTGCCAGCAGTTTAAGGCAGGGGAACACCGGGGAGCTGTTTTTT. Encoded protein: CASSLRQGNTGELFF.

The CDR3 sequence is CAWSPWTRRGTDTQYF. In nucleotides, the CDR3 is TGTGCCTGGAGTCCGTGGACTAGAAGGGGCACAGATACGCAGTATTTT. The gene calls are TRBV30 and TRBJ2-3; 7 bases align to TRBD2. V lost 2 bases to trimming and J lost 1 base; unmatched junction nucleotides: 9. CDR3 length: 16 residues. Germline lookup yields CDR1 GTSNPN and CDR2 SVGIG (reference sequence).

Concerning this clone itself: The germline gene is not matched at one end of the junction; a read error may be the cause. The V gene is TRBV30, the J gene TRBJ2-5; TRBD1 agrees at 8 bases. The CDR3 loop spans 13 amino acids. CDR1 is GTSNPN and CDR2 is SVGIG in the germline V gene (reference sequence). CDR3 loop: CAWGGQVQGTQYF. The CDR3 DNA reads TGTGCCTGGGGGGGACAGGTTCAAGGGACCCAGTACTTC.

This chain's CDR3 is CASNPPGDDLKLFF. The CDR3 nucleotides are TGTGCCAGCAACCCCCCGGGAGACGATCTAAAACTGTTTTTT. The V and J genes are TRBV6-1 and TRBJ1-4; D unclear. Trimming took off 7 bases at V and 10 bases at J, with 19 bases between the two ends. Germline V gene data show CDR1 as MNHNS and CDR2 as SASEGT. The CDR3 length is 14 residues.

This chain connects TRBV6-4 to TRBJ2-3; 7 bases fit TRBD2. This CDR3 region has 14 residues. Per germline, CDR1 MRHNA and CDR2 SNTAGT. After removal of 2 bases from V and 2 bases from J, the junction contained 1 base not matched to a gene. CDR3: CASSDSGDTDTQYF. CDR3 DNA: TGTGCCAGCAGTGACAGCGGGGACACAGATACGCAGTATTTT.

The sample holds one count of this clone. The chain has TRBV19 and TRBJ2-2; D possibly uses TRBD1 or TRBD2 (5 bases each). The germline V gene encodes CDR1 LNHDA and CDR2 SQIVND (reference sequence). This CDR3 region has 14 residues. Trimming pared 6 bases from V and 6 bases from J, leaving 14 bases between. In DNA form, the CDR3 reads TGTGCCAGTAGGCAGGGATGGGGAGCCGGGGAGCTGTTTTTT. It codes for CASRQGWGAGELFF.